A single sample is the source of the 6 T cell receptor beta chains below, sequenced in a study of cytomegalovirus exposure and HLA in healthy donors. A multiplex PCR was run with 60 Vbeta primers and 13 Jbeta primers. Sequencing was performed with immunoSEQ multiplex PCR; in TCRdb, only in-frame clones are kept and a portion is missing. Here the sample spans about 210,000 clones, 82% being singletons. The sample consisted of PBMCs. These receptors were taken from a man between 40 and 49 years old in good health and CMV-seropositive.

The rearrangement joins TRBV7-3 to TRBJ2-3, with D possibly TRBD2 on 6 matching bases. The V and J ends lost 5 bases and 6 bases respectively, with 9 bases between them. This CDR3 region has 12 residues. Looked up from germline, CDR1 is SGHTA and CDR2 is FQGTGA. CDR3 sequence: CASSTAGDTQYF. DNA for the CDR3: TGTGCCAGCAGCACTGCGGGGGATACGCAGTATTTT.

The rearrangement joins TRBV2 to TRBJ2-3; TRBD2 aligns across 10 bases. CDR3 length equals 14 residues. V was pared by 9 bases and J by 3 bases, with 6 bases of the junction left unmatched. In germline, CDR1 is SNHLY, CDR2 FYNNEI. CDR3 loop: CARASGRKTDTQYF. The CDR3 DNA is TGTGCCAGAGCTAGCGGGAGAAAAACAGATACGCAGTATTTT.

The chain has TRBV6-1 and TRBJ2-7; a possible D gene is TRBD2 (7 bases). Per germline, CDR1 MNHNS and CDR2 SASEGT. Trimming removed 1 base from V and 2 bases from J, with 9 bases in between. This CDR3 spans 14 amino acids. CDR3 protein: CASSEGGGPYEQYV. The DNA for the CDR3 is TGTGCCAGCAGTGAAGGGGGGGGGCCCTACGAGCAGTACGTC.

The chain has TRBV25-1 and TRBJ1-5, with TRBD1 as a possible D gene (5 bases). The CDR3 loop spans 15 amino acids. V lost 4 bases and J lost 2, with 12 bases in between. Germline CDR1 reads MGHDK; CDR2 reads SYGVNS. CDR3 amino acids: CASSGMSGGNQPQHF. In nucleotides, the CDR3 is TGTGCCAGCAGTGGAATGTCGGGGGGCAATCAGCCCCAGCATTTT.

This clone was observed a single time. The chain is built from TRBV15 and TRBJ2-1; 10 bases map to TRBD1. V lost 2 bases to trimming and J lost 7 bases; unmatched junction nucleotides: 2. The CDR3 runs 14 residues. The germline V gene encodes CDR1 LNHNV and CDR2 YYDKDF (reference sequence). This CDR3 reads CATSRPGQGNEQFF. CDR3 sequence (DNA): TGTGCCACCAGCAGACCGGGACAGGGGAATGAGCAGTTCTTC.

In this sample, this clone turned up once. The chain links TRBV11-2 to TRBJ2-7, with D maybe TRBD2 (6 bases). The CDR3 consists of 15 residues. Germline V gene data show CDR1 as SGHAT and CDR2 as FQNNGV. V lost 6 bases and J 3 bases, leaving 18 bases between the germline ends. The CDR3 nucleotides read TGTGCCAGCAGGGATAAGGGACTTTCATTCTACGAGCAGTACTTC. This gives the protein CASRDKGLSFYEQYF.